The present TCR beta chain was sequenced within a study of identical twins. The CDR3 is 15 amino acids. The germline gives CDR1 MNHEY, CDR2 SMNVEV (reference sequence). V gave up 0 bases and J gave up 1 base, with 10 bases separating them. One entry per CDR3 protein results from TCRdb running MiXCR on the 5' RACE reads. The sample holds under 900,000 distinct CDR3 sequences, roughly 20% seen once. These records were also assigned to another study, of T cells expressing NK-cell markers.

The chain couples TRBV27 to TRBJ2-7; D may be TRBD1 (5 bases). This TCR was recovered from a young woman in good health. Sequencing was carried out using PBMCs. The CDR3 bases are TGTGCCAGCAGTTTATCGATTGCAGGGTCCTACGAGCAGTACTTC. This codes for CASSLSIAGSYEQYF.